Sequencing of this TCR beta chain was carried out in a study of shared clonotypes between healthy human individuals. Between the trimmed V and J ends, which lost 1 base and 7 bases, there was a span of 7 bases. The CDR3 contains 12 residues. CDR1 is SEHNR, CDR2 FQNEAQ, per germline (reference sequence). The data were produced by immunoSEQ multiplex PCR, yet TCRdb's version contains in-frame clones alone and is incomplete. The data hold more than 2 million clones, with more than 90% observed a single time. This clonotype was sampled from a man between 18 and 29 years old in good health. This chain connects TRBV7-9 to TRBJ1-2; D unclear. Specimen: naive CD4+ T cells sorted from blood. Subset given: CD45RA+ positively selected. In DNA, the CDR3 is TGTGCCAGCAGCTTAGACGTGAGTGGCTACACCTTC. Residues: CASSLDVSGYTF. Full variable domain (outside the CDR3, taken from reference TRBV7-9 and TRBJ1-2): DTGVSQNPRHKITKRGQNVTFRCDPISEHNRLYWYRQTLGQGPEFLTYFQNEAQLEKSRLLSDRFSAERPKGSFSTLEIQRTEQGDSAMYLCASSLDVSGYTFGSGTRLTVV.